This T cell receptor (beta chain) was identified during a study of T cells after yellow fever vaccination. Germline-derived CDR1 and CDR2 are SNHLY and FYNNEI. The CDR3 covers 15 residues. V was trimmed by 7 bases and J by 1 base, leaving 16 bases between them. TCRdb reprocessed the 5' RACE reads with MiXCR, giving one entry per CDR3 protein. The data hold about 350,000 distinct CDR3 sequences, with around 13% observed a single time. This clonotype was seen a handful of times. The receptor comes from a young man who received the YFV17D yellow fever vaccine. Specimen: CD4+ T cells sorted from PBMCs, collected 15 days after the yellow fever booster vaccination. The V gene is TRBV2, the J gene TRBJ1-1, with D perhaps matching TRBD1 (6 bases). CDR3 coding DNA: TGTGCCAGCACTCTCCTGGGGGCAGGGAACACTGAAGCTTTCTTT. Protein product: CASTLLGAGNTEAFF.